The present TCR beta chain was sequenced within a study of control samples from healthy donors and cancer patients. Per the germline V gene, CDR1 is DFQATT and CDR2 is SNEGSKA (reference sequence). The ends were cut back, 5 bases at V and 5 bases at J, with 6 bases in the middle. The CDR3 has 10 residues. This clone was picked up one time. This table comes from immunoSEQ multiplex PCR, and its TCRdb copy is limited to in-frame clones, with some not included. The sample records 100,000 to 150,000 clones, about 90% being singletons. The sequenced material came from blood. This receptor was obtained from a man aged 60 to 69 in good health. The V gene is TRBV20-1, the J gene TRBJ1-2; the D is unclear. The CDR3 region has the DNA TGCAGTGCTCCCGATTATGGCTACACCTTC. This sequence encodes CSAPDYGYTF.